These 20 T cell receptor beta chains were sequenced from one sample in a study of T cell changes during pregnancy in multiple sclerosis. Method: immunoSEQ multiplex PCR; TCRdb's copy keeps in-frame clones and lacks some. The sample lists about 53,000 clones; about nine tenths were seen once. The sequenced sample was CD4+ T cells from peripheral blood mononuclear cells, obtained in the third trimester of pregnancy. The receptors come from a female donor with multiple sclerosis, enrolled in a pregnancy study.

The V call is TRBV11-3, the J call TRBJ2-5; the D gene is possibly TRBD2 (7 bases). Deletions cut 5 bases from V and 5 bases from J, with 12 bases between. The CDR3 covers 13 residues. CDR1 and CDR2 (germline): SGHNT, YENEEA. CDR3 sequence: CASSPRGGETQYF. The CDR3 DNA reads TGTGCCAGCAGCCCCAGGGGAGGGGAGACCCAGTACTTC.

This clone showed up just once. The V and J genes are TRBV5-6 and TRBJ2-3; D remains unclear. CDR3 length: 13 residues. The V gene lost 3 bases and the J gene lost 3 bases, with 8 bases spanning the gap. Germline lookup yields CDR1 SGHDT and CDR2 YYEEEE. The CDR3 protein is CASSSRATDTQYF. DNA for the CDR3: TGTGCCAGCAGCTCCAGAGCGACAGATACGCAGTATTTT.

This clone was observed a single time. V usage is TRBV10-3 and J usage is TRBJ1-1, with 7 bases identical to TRBD1. CDR3 length equals 15 residues. Trimming took 3 bases from V and 0 from J; bases not matched to a gene: 4. Germline V gene sequence: CDR1 ENHRY, CDR2 SYGVKD. CDR3: CAISENQGVNTEAFF. CDR3 DNA sequence: TGTGCCATCAGTGAAAACCAGGGGGTGAACACTGAAGCTTTCTTT.

A few counts support this clone. V is TRBV5-1 and J is TRBJ2-5; 9 positions agree with TRBD1. The trim removed 4 bases at V and 5 bases at J, leaving 3 bases unmatched. The CDR3 has 13 residues. Germline V gene data show CDR1 as SGHRS and CDR2 as YFSETQ. CDR3 nucleotides: TGCGCCAGCAGCACAGGGGGCGGTGAGACCCAGTACTTC. Its translation: CASSTGGGETQYF.

CDR3 sequence (DNA): TGTGCCAGCAGTGAAGCAAGAGATAAGTACCAAGAGACCCAGTACTTC. The encoded protein is CASSEARDKYQETQYF. This chain uses TRBV6-1 with TRBJ2-5; D uncertain. Trimming cost V 0 bases and J 0 bases, with 11 bases left between them. Germline V gene sequence: CDR1 MNHNS, CDR2 SASEGT. The CDR3 spans 16 residues.

This chain links TRBV6-5 with TRBJ1-4; 7 positions match TRBD1. The germline V gene has CDR1 MNHEY and CDR2 SVGAGI. This CDR3 comprises 16 residues. V lost 4 bases and J lost 0; bases outside the gene matches: 5. CDR3 protein: CASSSLTGPTNEKLFF. As DNA, the CDR3 is TGTGCCAGCAGTTCCCTGACAGGGCCAACTAATGAAAAACTGTTTTTT.

This clone was observed a few times. This chain links TRBV27 with TRBJ1-1, with a tentative D call TRBD1 (6 bases). Germline-derived CDR1 and CDR2 are MNHEY and SMNVEV (reference sequence). This CDR3 spans 15 amino acids. Trimming took off 2 bases at V and 3 bases at J, with 13 bases between the two ends. The CDR3 spells CASSLGTFIDTEAFF. For the CDR3, the DNA is TGTGCCAGCAGTTTAGGGACATTTATCGACACTGAAGCTTTCTTT.

V usage is TRBV5-4 and J usage is TRBJ1-6, with 10 nucleotides matching TRBD1. The CDR3 length is 15 residues. V gave up 4 bases and J gave up 7 bases; unmatched junction bases: 5. Germline assignment: CDR1 SGHNT and CDR2 YYREEE (reference sequence). The chain's CDR3 is CASSQVGQGNSPLHF. The CDR3 coding sequence is TGTGCCAGCAGCCAGGTGGGACAGGGGAATTCACCCCTCCACTTT.

The chain is built from TRBV10-3 and TRBJ1-1, with D hard to call. Germline V gives CDR1 ENHRY, CDR2 SYGVKD. The CDR3 totals 13 residues. V lost 6 bases to trimming and J lost 4 bases, with 12 bases between them. CDR3 nucleotide sequence: TGTGCCATCAGGAGCCCCCGTCTCACTGAAGCTTTCTTT. Translation: CAIRSPRLTEAFF.

This chain joins TRBV7-9 and TRBJ1-1, with unresolved D. Germline V gene lookup returns CDR1 SEHNR and CDR2 FQNEAQ (reference sequence). The CDR3 has 13 amino acids. With 3 bases removed from V and 4 bases from J, the gap between germline ends came to 9 bases. The CDR3 loop is CASSFRSFTEAFF. CDR3 DNA: TGTGCCAGCAGCTTTCGGTCCTTCACTGAAGCTTTCTTT.

CDR3 protein: CASSYSRQAGETQYF. The CDR3 DNA sequence: TGTGCCAGCAGTTACTCGAGGCAGGCGGGCGAGACCCAGTACTTC. The gene calls are TRBV6-6 and TRBJ2-5; the D gene is possibly TRBD2 (5 bases). The CDR3 spans 15 residues. Trimming took 0 bases from V and 5 from J, leaving 13 bases between them. Germline-derived CDR1 and CDR2 are MNHNY and SVGAGI (reference sequence).

The chain has TRBV5-8 and TRBJ2-2; tentatively, D is TRBD1 (5 bases). The CDR3 has 14 amino acids. Between the trimmed V and J ends, which lost 5 bases and 5 bases, there was a span of 13 bases. Germline CDR1 and CDR2: SGHTS and YDEGEE. CDR3 sequence reads: CASRLKGYTGELFF. The CDR3 DNA follows: TGTGCCAGCAGACTCAAGGGGTATACCGGGGAGCTGTTTTTT.

This clone appeared a single time. The rearrangement links TRBV6-1 to TRBJ2-7, with D maybe TRBD1 (6 bases). V lost 3 bases and J lost 4, with 16 bases in between. Germline-derived CDR1 and CDR2 are MNHNS and SASEGT. The CDR3 contains 15 residues. CDR3 DNA: TGTGCCAGCAGTGAGGGGGCCCCGAGGGATTACGAGCAGTACTTC. This codes for CASSEGAPRDYEQYF.

The chain links TRBV4-1 to TRBJ1-3; D remains ambiguous. Germline V gene lookup returns CDR1 MGHRA and CDR2 YSYEKL. V lost 2 bases and J 4 bases, leaving 9 bases between the germline ends. The CDR3 spans 14 residues. The CDR3 bases are TGCGCCAGCAGCCAACCCCGTTTGGGAAACACCATATATTTT. Its translation: CASSQPRLGNTIYF.

The chain links TRBV4-2 to TRBJ2-7, with D tentatively TRBD2 (6 bases). V dropped 3 bases and J dropped 2 bases, with 17 bases sitting between them. CDR1 and CDR2 (germline): LGHNA, YNFKEQ. This CDR3 has 16 amino acids. CDR3 region: CASSQAPGLNTYEQYF. In nucleotides, the CDR3 is TGTGCCAGCAGCCAGGCACCGGGACTGAACACCTACGAGCAGTACTTC.

The chain links TRBV19 to TRBJ2-2; a possible D gene is TRBD1 (6 bases). The CDR3 length is 16 residues. V lost 3 bases to trimming and J lost 6 bases, with 17 bases between them. Germline loops: CDR1 LNHDA, CDR2 SQIVND (reference sequence). The CDR3 bases are TGTGCCAGTAGTATCCCAACACCGAGGGGGTCCGGGGAGCTGTTTTTT. Residues: CASSIPTPRGSGELFF.

The chain uses TRBV5-1 and TRBJ2-7; 9 nucleotides match TRBD1. The CDR3 runs 16 residues. Germline CDR1 SGHRS, CDR2 YFSETQ. With V trimmed by 4 bases and J by 5 bases, 13 bases remained unmatched. CDR3 residues: CASSPIGTGWRDEQYF. As DNA, the CDR3 is TGCGCCAGCAGCCCCATCGGGACAGGGTGGAGGGACGAGCAGTACTTC.

The chain couples TRBV30 to TRBJ1-1; a weak D match, TRBD1 (5 bases). V shed 1 base and J shed 6 bases, with 6 bases lying between them. The germline V gene encodes CDR1 GTSNPN and CDR2 SVGIG (reference sequence). The CDR3 loop spans 11 amino acids. The CDR3 reads CAWSGGAEAFF. The CDR3 coding sequence is TGTGCCTGGAGTGGGGGGGCTGAAGCTTTCTTT. Full variable domain (rest looked up from reference TRBV30 and TRBJ1-1): SQTIHQWPATLVQPVGSPLSLECTVEGTSNPNLYWYRQAAGRGLQLLFYSVGIGQISSEVPQNLSASRPQDRQFILSSKKLLLSDSGFYLCAWSGGAEAFFGQGTRLTVV.

The chain links TRBV25-1 to TRBJ1-5; D might be TRBD1 (5 bases). V was clipped by 3 bases and J by 4 bases, with 10 bases between them. Germline V gene lookup returns CDR1 MGHDK and CDR2 SYGVNS. The CDR3 has 14 amino acids. The CDR3 sequence: CASSDQGWNQPQHF. CDR3 in DNA: TGTGCCAGCAGTGATCAGGGTTGGAATCAGCCCCAGCATTTT.

The rearrangement uses TRBV7-9 and TRBJ2-3, with D maybe TRBD2 (5 bases). CDR1 SEHNR and CDR2 FQNEAQ come from the germline V gene (reference sequence). The CDR3 covers 16 residues. V was shortened by 1 base and J by 2 bases, with 13 bases between the two germline ends. The CDR3 DNA follows: TGTGCCAGCAGCTTAGTGGTGATGGAGGACACAGATACGCAGTATTTT. Residues: CASSLVVMEDTDTQYF.